Listed below are T cell receptor beta chains from one sample, sequenced in a study of blood T cell repertoires in COVID-19. The assay was immunoSEQ multiplex PCR, and TCRdb's table has in-frame clones only and misses some. The table includes tens of thousands of clones, 74% detected once. The sequenced material came from peripheral blood. The receptors come from a human donor with acute or convalescent COVID-19. The donor label of this sample is uncertain. CDR3s leave out the opening cysteine and the closing phenylalanine or tryptophan. The D gene is left open where the match is weak.

len: 12; v_gene: TRBV24-1; d_gene: TRBD1; CDR3aa: ATQGQGGGTEAF
len: 12; v_gene: TRBV24-1; d_gene: .; CDR3aa: ATRETDYTDTQY
len: 14; v_gene: TRBV7-2; d_gene: .; CDR3aa: ASSFRGARVSYEQY
len: 15; v_gene: TRBV4-3; d_gene: .; CDR3aa: ASSQVSQGMRHNEQF
len: 12; v_gene: TRBV5-6; d_gene: TRBD1; CDR3aa: ASSGRQGWYGYT
len: 14; v_gene: TRBV3-1/TRBV3-2; d_gene: .; CDR3aa: ASSPQGGSGGNEQF
len: 13; v_gene: TRBV19; d_gene: TRBD1; CDR3aa: ASSTSGTGGSPLH
len: 14; v_gene: TRBV2; d_gene: TRBD2; CDR3aa: ASRELAGAITDTQY
len: 11; v_gene: TRBV29-1; d_gene: .; CDR3aa: SVDKGLANEQY
len: 13; v_gene: TRBV28; d_gene: TRBD1; CDR3aa: ASREGTGGPYEQY
len: 11; v_gene: TRBV19; d_gene: .; CDR3aa: ASTPGVNYGYT
len: 13; v_gene: TRBV25-1; d_gene: .; CDR3aa: ASSDPRELQNEQF
len: 12; v_gene: TRBV7-3; d_gene: TRBD1; CDR3aa: ASSAGTGGYEQY
len: 12; v_gene: TRBV6-1; d_gene: .; CDR3aa: ASSEQGWAYEQY
len: 14; v_gene: TRBV5-4; d_gene: TRBD2; CDR3aa: ASSEVGTRFQETQY
len: 14; v_gene: TRBV5-6; d_gene: TRBD2; CDR3aa: ASSLPGLALLGEQF
len: 13; v_gene: TRBV5-6; d_gene: TRBD1; CDR3aa: ASSLAQTGLQPQH
len: 10; v_gene: TRBV3-1/TRBV3-2; d_gene: .; CDR3aa: ASSPPGGGYT
len: 12; v_gene: TRBV28; d_gene: .; CDR3aa: ASTRGSPNYGYT
len: 12; v_gene: TRBV5-5; d_gene: .; CDR3aa: ASSLDWGGNTIY
len: 16; v_gene: TRBV19; d_gene: TRBD2; CDR3aa: ASSTRLAGGKPAETQY
len: 13; v_gene: TRBV27; d_gene: .; CDR3aa: ASSTTTPYNSPLH
len: 13; v_gene: TRBV9; d_gene: .; CDR3aa: ASSVGREFTGELF
len: 11; v_gene: TRBV7-2; d_gene: .; CDR3aa: ASSVDSNYGYT
len: 13; v_gene: TRBV6-6; d_gene: .; CDR3aa: ASNRSGRGQETQY
len: 11; v_gene: TRBV6-2/TRBV6-3; d_gene: .; CDR3aa: ASSYFPEGPLH
len: 14; v_gene: TRBV7-2; d_gene: .; CDR3aa: ASSLGLTSGANVLT
len: 12; v_gene: TRBV21-1; d_gene: .; CDR3aa: ASPIRGLDNEQF